The 12 T cell receptor beta chains reported below all come from one sample, sequenced in a study of identical twins. Via MiXCR, TCRdb re-called the 5' RACE reads, giving one row per CDR3 protein. The sample lists approximately 240,000 distinct CDR3 sequences; over 11% were seen once. Input material: memory (CD45RO+) T cells sorted from blood. These receptors all stem from a woman aged 18-29 years in good health.

The sample holds a few counts of this clonotype. The chain uses TRBV27 and TRBJ1-5; D is uncertain. Germline CDR1 reads MNHEY; CDR2 reads SMNVEV (reference sequence). V was cut by 1 base and J by 5 bases, with 12 bases left in between. This CDR3 has 15 amino acids. CDR3 DNA: TGTGCCAGCAGTTTATATTGGACCTCCGATCAGCCCCAGCATTTT. Protein sequence: CASSLYWTSDQPQHF.

This sequence joins TRBV6-1 and TRBJ2-2; TRBD1 matches 8 bases. Germline V gives CDR1 MNHNS, CDR2 SASEGT. Unmatched junction bases numbered 1, after V lost 3 bases and J lost 1 base. This CDR3 spans 15 amino acids. DNA of the CDR3: TGTGCCAGCAGTGACAGGGGGCAGAACACCGGGGAGCTGTTTTTT. Protein: CASSDRGQNTGELFF.

V and J are TRBV10-3 and TRBJ1-1, with a weak D call TRBD1 (6 bases). The germline gives CDR1 ENHRY, CDR2 SYGVKD. The V and J ends lost 4 bases and 5 bases respectively, with 14 bases between them. The CDR3 loop spans 14 amino acids. The CDR3 protein is CAISVRGRDTEAFF. The CDR3 DNA sequence: TGTGCCATCAGTGTCAGGGGCAGGGATACTGAAGCTTTCTTT.

The chain uses TRBV5-6 and TRBJ2-6, with no clear D. V was trimmed by 2 bases and J by 2 bases, leaving 8 bases between them. Germline CDR1 is SGHDT and CDR2 is YYEEEE. This CDR3 comprises 15 residues. The CDR3 DNA reads as TGTGCCAGCAGCTTCGAGCAAACTGGGGCCAACGTCCTGACTTTC. Its protein product is CASSFEQTGANVLTF. The variable domain in full, with the rest retrieved from reference TRBV5-6 and TRBJ2-6, is DAGVTQSPTHLIKTRGQQVTLRCSPKSGHDTVSWYQQALGQGPQFIFQYYEEEERQRGNFPDRFSGHQFPNYSSELNVNALLLGDSALYLCASSFEQTGANVLTFGAGSRLTVL.

This clonotype was recorded a few times. V gene TRBV24-1 combines with J gene TRBJ2-2; no firm D call. The CDR3 is 15 residues long. The V end lost 3 bases, the J end lost 2 bases, and 9 bases lay between the germline ends. Per the germline V gene, CDR1 is KGHDR and CDR2 is SFDVKD. Written as DNA, the CDR3 is TGTGCCACCAGTGATCCCAGGTCTAACACCGGGGAGCTGTTTTTT. Translation: CATSDPRSNTGELFF.

CDR3 amino acids: CASSAGEAEKLFF. In DNA, the CDR3 is TGTGCCAGCAGCGCGGGGGAAGCTGAAAAACTGTTTTTT. The chain employs TRBV6-1 and TRBJ1-4, with a weak D call TRBD1 (5 bases). Germline CDR1 and CDR2: MNHNS and SASEGT. The CDR3 length is 13 residues. V gave up 6 bases and J gave up 7 bases, with 12 bases separating them.

This chain uses TRBV6-2 or TRBV6-3 with TRBJ2-1, with D possibly being TRBD2 (6 bases). Germline CDR1 reads MNHEY; CDR2 reads SVGEGT. The CDR3 is 14 residues long. Between the trimmed V and J ends, which lost 4 bases and 10 bases, there was a span of 17 bases. The CDR3 DNA sequence: TGTGCCAGCAGTTGGAGGGAGACGGTTGAGGAGCAGTTCTTC. Translated: CASSWRETVEEQFF.

This clonotype was seen a few times. The chain links TRBV9 to TRBJ1-1; no clear D. Between the trimmed V and J ends, which lost 0 bases and 1 base, there was a span of 7 bases. The germline CDR1 and CDR2 sequences are SGDLS and YYNGEE. CDR3 length: 14 amino acids. The CDR3 DNA reads as TGTGCCAGCAGCGTAGGCGAAAGGAACACTGAAGCTTTCTTT. Translation gives CASSVGERNTEAFF. Supplemented by reference TRBV9 and TRBJ1-1, the full variable domain reads DSGVTQTPKHLITATGQRVTLRCSPRSGDLSVYWYQQSLDQGLQFLIQYYNGEERAKGNILERFSAQQFPDLHSELNLSSLELGDSALYFCASSVGERNTEAFFGQGTRLTVV.

The gene calls are TRBV7-2 and TRBJ1-6; D is ambiguous. The CDR3 has 14 residues. The germline gives CDR1 SGHTA, CDR2 FQGNSA. V lost 3 bases and J lost 4, with 7 bases in between. CDR3 sequence (DNA): TGTGCCAGCAGCTTCGTACGGTATAATTCACCCCTCCACTTT. It yields the protein CASSFVRYNSPLHF.

The chain recombines TRBV5-1 with TRBJ2-3, with 7 bases matching TRBD1. Germline loops: CDR1 SGHRS, CDR2 YFSETQ. The CDR3 runs to 14 residues. Germline trimming cut 4 bases from V and 1 base from J; bases unmatched to any gene: 3. CDR3 nucleotides: TGCGCCAGCAGCAAAGGACAGGGCACAGATACGCAGTATTTT. Residues: CASSKGQGTDTQYF.

The V call is TRBV5-1, the J call TRBJ2-1; TRBD1 is a possible D gene (5 bases). Germline V gene sequence: CDR1 SGHRS, CDR2 YFSETQ. V dropped 0 bases and J dropped 6 bases, with 13 bases sitting between them. The CDR3 loop spans 15 amino acids. The CDR3 DNA is TGCGCCAGCAGCTTGGCTTCAGGGTGGCTCAATGAGCAGTTCTTC. This codes for CASSLASGWLNEQFF.

This clonotype has a single count. A far larger clone is one nucleotide away, so this likely arose from a read error. The rearrangement uses TRBV14 and TRBJ2-7; D unresolved. This CDR3 is built from 12 residues. In germline, CDR1 is SGHDN, CDR2 FVKESK. The V gene lost 0 bases and the J gene lost 2 bases, with 2 bases spanning the gap. CDR3 sequence (DNA): TGTGCCAGCAGCCAAGACCCCTACGAGCAGTACTTC. Translating it yields CASSQDPYEQYF.